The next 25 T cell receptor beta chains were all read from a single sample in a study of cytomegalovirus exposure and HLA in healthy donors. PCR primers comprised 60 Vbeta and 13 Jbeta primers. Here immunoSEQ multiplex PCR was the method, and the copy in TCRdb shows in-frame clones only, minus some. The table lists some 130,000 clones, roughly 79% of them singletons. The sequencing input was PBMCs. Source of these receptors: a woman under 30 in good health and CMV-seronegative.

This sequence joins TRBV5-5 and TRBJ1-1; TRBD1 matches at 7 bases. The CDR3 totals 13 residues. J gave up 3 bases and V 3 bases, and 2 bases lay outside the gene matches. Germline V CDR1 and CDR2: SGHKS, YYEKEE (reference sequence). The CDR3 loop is CASSSDRDTEAFF. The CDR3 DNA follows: TGTGCCAGCAGCTCCGACAGGGACACTGAAGCTTTCTTT.

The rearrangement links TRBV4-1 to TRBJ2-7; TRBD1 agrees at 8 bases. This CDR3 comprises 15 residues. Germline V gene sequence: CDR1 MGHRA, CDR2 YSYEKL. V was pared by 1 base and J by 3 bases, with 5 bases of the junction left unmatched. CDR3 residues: CASSQVGTGRYEQYF. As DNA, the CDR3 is TGCGCCAGCAGCCAAGTAGGGACAGGCCGCTACGAGCAGTACTTC.

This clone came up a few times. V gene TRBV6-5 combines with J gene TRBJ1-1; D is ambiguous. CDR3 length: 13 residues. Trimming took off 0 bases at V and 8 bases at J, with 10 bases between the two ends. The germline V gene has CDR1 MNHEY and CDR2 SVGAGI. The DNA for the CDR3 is TGTGCCAGCAGTTACTCGATAGATGCCGAAGCTTTCTTT. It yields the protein CASSYSIDAEAFF.

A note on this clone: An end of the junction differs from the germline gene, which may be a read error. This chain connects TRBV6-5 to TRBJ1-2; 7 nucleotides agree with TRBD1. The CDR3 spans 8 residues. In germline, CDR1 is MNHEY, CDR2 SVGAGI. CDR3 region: CASRHRGF. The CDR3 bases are TGTGCCAGCCGGCACAGGGGATTC.

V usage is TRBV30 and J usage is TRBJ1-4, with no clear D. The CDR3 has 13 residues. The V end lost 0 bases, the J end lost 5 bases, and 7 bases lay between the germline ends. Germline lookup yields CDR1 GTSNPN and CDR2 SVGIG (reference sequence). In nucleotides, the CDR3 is TGTGCCTGGAGTGTAATGCAGAATGAAAAACTGTTTTTT. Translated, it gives CAWSVMQNEKLFF.

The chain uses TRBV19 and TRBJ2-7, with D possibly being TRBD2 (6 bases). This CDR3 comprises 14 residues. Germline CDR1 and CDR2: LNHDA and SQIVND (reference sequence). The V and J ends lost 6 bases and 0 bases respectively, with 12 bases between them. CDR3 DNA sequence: TGTGCCAGTAGCCGGGACTCCAACTCCTACGAGCAGTACTTC. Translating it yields CASSRDSNSYEQYF. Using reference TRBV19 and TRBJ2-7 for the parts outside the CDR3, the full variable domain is DGGITQSPKYLFRKEGQNVTLSCEQNLNHDAMYWYRQDPGQGLRLIYYSQIVNDFQKGDIAEGYSVSREKKESFPLTVTSAQKNPTAFYLCASSRDSNSYEQYFGPGTRLTVT.

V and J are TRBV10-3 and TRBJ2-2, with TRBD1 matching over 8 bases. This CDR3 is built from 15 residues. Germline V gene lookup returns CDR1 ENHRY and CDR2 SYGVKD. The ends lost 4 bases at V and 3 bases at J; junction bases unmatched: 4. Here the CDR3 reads CAISATGAHTGELFF. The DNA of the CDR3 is TGTGCCATCAGTGCGACAGGGGCCCACACCGGGGAGCTGTTTTTT.

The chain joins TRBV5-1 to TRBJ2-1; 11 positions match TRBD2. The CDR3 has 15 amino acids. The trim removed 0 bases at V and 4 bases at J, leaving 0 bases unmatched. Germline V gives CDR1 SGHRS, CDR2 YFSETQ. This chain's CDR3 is CASSLGLAGYNEQFF. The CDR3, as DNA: TGCGCCAGCAGCTTGGGACTAGCGGGATACAATGAGCAGTTCTTC.

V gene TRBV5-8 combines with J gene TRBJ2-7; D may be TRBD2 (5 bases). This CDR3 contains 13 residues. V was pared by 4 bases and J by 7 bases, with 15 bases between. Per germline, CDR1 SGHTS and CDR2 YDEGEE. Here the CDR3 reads CASSRRGFPEQYF. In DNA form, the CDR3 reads TGTGCCAGCAGCCGGAGAGGGTTTCCAGAGCAGTACTTC.

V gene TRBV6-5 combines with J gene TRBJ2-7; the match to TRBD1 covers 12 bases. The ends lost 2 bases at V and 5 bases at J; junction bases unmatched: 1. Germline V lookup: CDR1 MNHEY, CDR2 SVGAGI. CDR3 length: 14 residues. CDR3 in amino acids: CASSYRDRGHEQYF. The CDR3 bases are TGTGCCAGCAGTTACCGGGACAGGGGGCACGAGCAGTACTTC.

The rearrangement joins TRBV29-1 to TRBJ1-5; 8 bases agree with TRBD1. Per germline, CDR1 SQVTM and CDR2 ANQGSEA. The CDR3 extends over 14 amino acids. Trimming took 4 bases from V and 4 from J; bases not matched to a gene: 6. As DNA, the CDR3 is TGCAGCGTTGCCGGGACAGGACCTAATCAGCCCCAGCATTTT. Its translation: CSVAGTGPNQPQHF. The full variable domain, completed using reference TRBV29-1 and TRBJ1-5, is SAVISQKPSRDICQRGTSLTIQCQVDSQVTMMFWYRQQPGQSLTLIATANQGSEATYESGFVIDKFPISRPNLTFSTLTVSNMSPEDSSIYLCSVAGTGPNQPQHFGDGTRLSIL.

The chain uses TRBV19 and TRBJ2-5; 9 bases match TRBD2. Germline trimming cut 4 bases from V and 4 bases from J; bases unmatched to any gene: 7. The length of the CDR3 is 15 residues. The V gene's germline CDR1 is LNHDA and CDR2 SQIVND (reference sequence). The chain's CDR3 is CASSTTSGGGETQYF. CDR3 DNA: TGTGCCAGTAGTACGACTAGCGGAGGGGGAGAGACCCAGTACTTC.

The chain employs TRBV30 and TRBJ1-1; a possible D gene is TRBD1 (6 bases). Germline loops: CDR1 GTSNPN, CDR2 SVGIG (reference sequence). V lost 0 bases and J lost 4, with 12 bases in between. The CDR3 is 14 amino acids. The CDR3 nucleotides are TGTGCCTGGAGTGTCGGGGCAGGGGTCACTGAAGCTTTCTTT. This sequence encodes CAWSVGAGVTEAFF.

CDR3 protein: CASSKGQSDTEAFF. CDR3 nucleotide sequence: TGTGCCAGCTCGAAGGGACAATCGGACACTGAAGCTTTCTTT. This chain connects TRBV18 to TRBJ1-1; perhaps TRBD1 as D (6 bases). The CDR3 has 14 amino acids. CDR1 is KGHSH, CDR2 LQKENI, per germline. Trimming removed 6 bases from V and 3 bases from J, with 14 bases in between.

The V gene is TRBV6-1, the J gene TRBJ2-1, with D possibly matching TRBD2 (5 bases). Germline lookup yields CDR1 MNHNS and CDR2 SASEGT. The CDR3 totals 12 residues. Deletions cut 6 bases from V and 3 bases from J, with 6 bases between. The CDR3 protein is CASRRDYNEQFF. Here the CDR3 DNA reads TGTGCCAGCAGACGGGACTACAATGAGCAGTTCTTC.

CDR3 nucleotide sequence: TGTGCCAGCTCACCGAACACAGGGGAGAACACTGAAGCTTTCTTT. Its translation is CASSPNTGENTEAFF. This chain uses TRBV18 with TRBJ1-1, with TRBD1 identical over 7 bases. The germline gives CDR1 KGHSH, CDR2 LQKENI. The CDR3 sequence is 15 residues long. The V and J ends lost 3 bases and 1 base, in that order; junction bases with no gene match: 5.

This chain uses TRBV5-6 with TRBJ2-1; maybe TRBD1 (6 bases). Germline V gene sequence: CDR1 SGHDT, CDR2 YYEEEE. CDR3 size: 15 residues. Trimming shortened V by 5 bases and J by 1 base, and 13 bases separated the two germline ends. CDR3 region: CASSYREWSYNEQFF. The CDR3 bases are TGTGCCAGCAGTTACAGGGAATGGTCCTACAATGAGCAGTTCTTC.

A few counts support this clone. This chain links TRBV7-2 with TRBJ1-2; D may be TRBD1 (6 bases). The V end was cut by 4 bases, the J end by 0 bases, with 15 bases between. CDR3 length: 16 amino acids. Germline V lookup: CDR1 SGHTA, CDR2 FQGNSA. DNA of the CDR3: TGTGCCAGCAGCTATAGGGGGGGGGCCGCTAACTATGGCTACACCTTC. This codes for CASSYRGGAANYGYTF. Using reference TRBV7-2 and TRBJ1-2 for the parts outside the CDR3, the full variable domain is GAGVSQSPSNKVTEKGKDVELRCDPISGHTALYWYRQSLGQGLEFLIYFQGNSAPDKSGLPSDRFSAERTGGSVSTLTIQRTQQEDSAVYLCASSYRGGAANYGYTFGSGTRLTVV.

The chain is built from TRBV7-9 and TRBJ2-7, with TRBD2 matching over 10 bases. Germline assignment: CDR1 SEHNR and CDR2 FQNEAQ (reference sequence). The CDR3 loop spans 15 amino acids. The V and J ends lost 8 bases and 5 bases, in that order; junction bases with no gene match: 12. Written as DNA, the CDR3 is TGTGCCAGCGCCCCAGCGGGAGGGCCTCCCCACGAGCAGTACTTC. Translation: CASAPAGGPPHEQYF.

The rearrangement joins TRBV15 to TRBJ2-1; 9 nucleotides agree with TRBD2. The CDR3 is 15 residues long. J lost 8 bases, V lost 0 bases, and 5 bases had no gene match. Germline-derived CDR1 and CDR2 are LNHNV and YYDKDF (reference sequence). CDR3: CATSRDWASGDEQFF. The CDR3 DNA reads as TGTGCCACCAGCAGAGATTGGGCTAGCGGGGATGAGCAGTTCTTC.

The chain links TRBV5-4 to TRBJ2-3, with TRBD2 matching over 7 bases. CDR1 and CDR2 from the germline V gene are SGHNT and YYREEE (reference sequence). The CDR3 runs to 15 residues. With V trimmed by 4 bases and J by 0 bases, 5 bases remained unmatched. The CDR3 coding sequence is TGTGCCAGCAGCCCTGGGGGGGTGAGCACAGATACGCAGTATTTT. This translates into CASSPGGVSTDTQYF.

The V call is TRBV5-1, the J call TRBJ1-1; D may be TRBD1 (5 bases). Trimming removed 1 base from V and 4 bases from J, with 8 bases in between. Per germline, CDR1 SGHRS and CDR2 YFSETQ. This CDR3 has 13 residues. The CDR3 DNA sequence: TGCGCCAGCAGCTTGCAGGGCCCCACTGAAGCTTTCTTT. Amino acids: CASSLQGPTEAFF.

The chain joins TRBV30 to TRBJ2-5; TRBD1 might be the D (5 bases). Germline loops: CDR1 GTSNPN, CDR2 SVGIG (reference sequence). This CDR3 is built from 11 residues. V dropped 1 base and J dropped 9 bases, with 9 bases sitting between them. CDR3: CAWSATVAQYF. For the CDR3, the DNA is TGTGCCTGGAGTGCGACAGTGGCCCAGTACTTC.

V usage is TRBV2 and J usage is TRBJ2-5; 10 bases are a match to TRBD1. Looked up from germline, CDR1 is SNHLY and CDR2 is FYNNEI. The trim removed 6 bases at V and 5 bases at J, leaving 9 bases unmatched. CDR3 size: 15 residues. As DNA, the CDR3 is TGTGCCAGCAGCCCATATCCGGACAGGGGGGAGACCCAGTACTTC. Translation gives CASSPYPDRGETQYF.

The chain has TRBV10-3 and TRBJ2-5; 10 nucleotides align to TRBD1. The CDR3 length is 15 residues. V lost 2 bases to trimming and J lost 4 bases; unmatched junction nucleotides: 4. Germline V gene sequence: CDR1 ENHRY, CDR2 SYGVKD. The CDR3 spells CAISERQGAGETQYF. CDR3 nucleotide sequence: TGTGCCATCAGTGAGAGACAGGGGGCAGGAGAGACCCAGTACTTC.